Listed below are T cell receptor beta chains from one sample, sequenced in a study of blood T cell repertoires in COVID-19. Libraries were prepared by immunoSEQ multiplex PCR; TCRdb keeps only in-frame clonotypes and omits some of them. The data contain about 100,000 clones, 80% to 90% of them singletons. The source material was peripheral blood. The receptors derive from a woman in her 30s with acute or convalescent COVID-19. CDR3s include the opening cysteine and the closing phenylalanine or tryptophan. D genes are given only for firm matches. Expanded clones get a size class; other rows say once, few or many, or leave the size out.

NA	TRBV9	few	CAPTKREDEKLFF
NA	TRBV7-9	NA	CASNIGATNKKLFF
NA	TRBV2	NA	CASSEYISGNTIYF
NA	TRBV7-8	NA	CASSFRIGSKDEQYF
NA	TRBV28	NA	CASKGGTDSGNTIYF
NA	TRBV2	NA	CAGRMDRNTEAFF
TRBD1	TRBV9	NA	CASSVATGDGNTIYF
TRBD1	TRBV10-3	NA	CAISPDRDRPQHF
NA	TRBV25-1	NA	CATSLRGSNSPLHF
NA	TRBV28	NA	CASSSLGGSNQPQHF
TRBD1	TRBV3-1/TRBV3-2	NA	CASSQGQGSYEQYF
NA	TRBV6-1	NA	CASSEVWYRENTGELFF
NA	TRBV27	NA	CASRHPDSSYEQYF
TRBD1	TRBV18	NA	CASSPEGQGENIQYF
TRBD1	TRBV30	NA	CAWTPGQGTTEAFF
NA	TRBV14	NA	CASSPYGASAFF
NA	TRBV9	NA	CASSAGTFRPLHF
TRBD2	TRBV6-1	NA	CASSASGTSATYEQYF
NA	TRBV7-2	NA	CASSSGGGSTEAFF
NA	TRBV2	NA	CASSPRGTPRAKNIQYF
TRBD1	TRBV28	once	CASRDRDRGIIQYF
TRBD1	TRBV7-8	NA	CASSWGQGANQPQHF
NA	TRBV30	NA	CASRGGNTEAFF
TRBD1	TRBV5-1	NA	CASSFRGDEKLFF
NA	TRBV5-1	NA	CASSLGAGSREQYF
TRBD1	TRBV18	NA	CASSLLTGGTIAGELFF
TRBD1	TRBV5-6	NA	CASSSLDRGYDGYTF
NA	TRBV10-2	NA	CASSPGLLTADTQYF
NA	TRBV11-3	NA	CASSSLLDLNRGITDTQYF
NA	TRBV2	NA	CASSETPQAGLGEQYF
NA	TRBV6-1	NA	CASSEAQGLGNQPQHF
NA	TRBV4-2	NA	CASSQVSGRSVEYGYTF
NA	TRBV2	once	CASSKGRGWTEAFF